This entry is about one T cell receptor beta chain. Repertoires were generated with immunoSEQ multiplex PCR, while TCRdb's copy carries only in-frame clones and drops some. The sample has about 2 million clones, roughly 94% seen once. This record comes from a study of shared clonotypes between healthy human individuals. Germline V CDR1 and CDR2: LGHNA, YSLEER. The V end lost 0 bases, the J end lost 4 bases, and 19 bases lay between the germline ends. The CDR3 is 18 amino acids. Positive CCR7 selection of CD45RO-negative cells yielded the naive CD8 cells, and terminally differentiated effector memory CD45RA+ cells were excluded.

This sequence was found in a man aged 18 to 29 in good health. The sequenced sample was naive CD8+ T cells sorted from blood. The chain recombines TRBV4-3 with TRBJ2-1; D is uncertain. The CDR3 DNA reads TGCGCCAGCAGCCAAGAGCAGCCCGCGAGTTTGGGGTACAATGAGCAGTTCTTC. Residues: CASSQEQPASLGYNEQFF.